Listed here is a single TCR beta chain. Its target is not known. Ahead of thyroid surgery, no patient had received treatment of any kind. These data belong to a study of metastatic and nonmetastatic thyroid tumors. Study background: Thyroid patients, malignant and benign, had repertoires compared across blood and tumor or nodule tissue.

The study's findings and limits: It was reported that TCR beta diversity was significantly higher in malignant thyroid tumors than benign nodules, in blood and tumor.

TCRdb re-called clones via MiXCR from the PCR reads. Seen here are roughly 5,200 clones, 28% observed once, and the top ten hold roughly 25%. The source is a female donor with papillary thyroid cancer or a benign thyroid nodule (not recorded which). Some clones in this sample may be carry-over from other donors' samples. Sequenced sample: adjacent normal tissue.

DNA for the CDR3: TGCGCCAGCAGCCAAGATCGGGCCGTAACCGGGGAGCTGTTTTTT. It is translated as CASSQDRAVTGELFF. This chain joins TRBV4-1 and TRBJ2-2; no clear D gene. Trimming removed 0 bases from V and 5 bases from J, with 10 bases in between. There are 15 residues in the CDR3. The V gene's germline CDR1 is MGHRA and CDR2 YSYEKL.